The 27 T cell receptor beta chains in this list originate from one sample, sequenced in a study of blood T cell repertoires in COVID-19. Sequenced by immunoSEQ multiplex PCR; TCRdb stores in-frame clones only, minus some. The table includes 180,000 or so clones, around 86% detected once. What was sequenced was PBMCs or T cells enriched from blood (not recorded which). These TCRs come from a woman aged 25 to 39 who had recovered from COVID-19.

This rearrangement joins TRBV10-3 to TRBJ2-7, with D perhaps matching TRBD2 (5 bases). V gave up 4 bases and J gave up 5 bases, with 12 bases separating them. From germline, CDR1 is ENHRY and CDR2 SYGVKD. The CDR3 totals 13 residues. CDR3 residues: CAISGGPPNEQYF. The CDR3 region has the DNA TGTGCCATCAGTGGCGGGCCTCCAAACGAGCAGTACTTC.

The chain combines TRBV18 with TRBJ1-2; D may be TRBD1 (5 bases). The germline V gene encodes CDR1 KGHSH and CDR2 LQKENI. Trimming stripped 2 bases from V and 4 bases from J, with 17 bases between. This CDR3 is 16 amino acids long. Here the CDR3 DNA reads TGTGCCAGCTCACCAGTTGGGGCCGGTGTTCCCTATGGCTACACCTTC. Its translation is CASSPVGAGVPYGYTF.

The chain carries TRBV9 and TRBJ1-2, with D possibly being TRBD1 (6 bases). V was pared by 3 bases and J by 5 bases, with 20 bases between. Looked up from germline, CDR1 is SGDLS and CDR2 is YYNGEE. The CDR3 runs 16 residues. The CDR3 DNA reads TGTGCCAGCAGCGCCTCACAGGGACCGACAATTTATGGCTACACCTTC. It is translated as CASSASQGPTIYGYTF.

This chain uses TRBV3-1 (or the pseudogene TRBV3-2) with TRBJ2-6; 7 nucleotides line up with TRBD1. The V segment lost 3 bases and the J segment 0 bases; nucleotides outside the gene matches: 14. CDR3 length: 20 amino acids. Germline V CDR1 and CDR2: LGHDT, YNNKEL (reference sequence). CDR3: CASSQEDRWSLLSGANVLTF. The CDR3 coding sequence is TGTGCCAGCAGCCAGGAGGACAGGTGGTCACTCCTCTCTGGGGCCAACGTCCTGACTTTC.

The rearrangement links TRBV19 to TRBJ2-2; 11 bases agree with TRBD2. The CDR3 has 18 amino acids. The V gene's germline CDR1 is LNHDA and CDR2 SQIVND (reference sequence). Germline trimming cut 4 bases from V and 1 base from J; bases unmatched to any gene: 8. The DNA of the CDR3 is TGTGCCAGTAGTACCCGGGGACTAGCGGCCATGAACACCGGGGAGCTGTTTTTT. Its protein product is CASSTRGLAAMNTGELFF.

A note on this clone: The same CDR3 can be traced to other DNA sequences in this sample. The chain is built from TRBV30 and TRBJ2-7, with 7 bases matching TRBD2. V lost 0 bases, J lost 0 bases, and 2 bases stayed unmatched. The V gene's germline CDR1 is GTSNPN and CDR2 SVGIG (reference sequence). The CDR3 runs to 14 residues. The CDR3 loop reads CAWSVGGSSYEQYF. CDR3 coding DNA: TGTGCCTGGAGTGTTGGCGGGAGCTCCTACGAGCAGTACTTC. Full variable domain (outside the CDR3, taken from reference TRBV30 and TRBJ2-7): SQTIHQWPATLVQPVGSPLSLECTVEGTSNPNLYWYRQAAGRGLQLLFYSVGIGQISSEVPQNLSASRPQDRQFILSSKKLLLSDSGFYLCAWSVGGSSYEQYFGPGTRLTVT.

The chain carries TRBV29-1 and TRBJ2-2, with 7 nucleotides matching TRBD1. Trimming took 6 bases from V and 1 from J; bases not matched to a gene: 5. Looked up from germline, CDR1 is SQVTM and CDR2 is ANQGSEA. The CDR3 length is 14 residues. As DNA, the CDR3 is TGCAGCGTCGCCGGGACAGAGAACACCGGGGAGCTGTTTTTT. It is translated as CSVAGTENTGELFF.

V and J are TRBV28 and TRBJ2-6; no clear D. The germline V gene encodes CDR1 MDHEN and CDR2 SYDVKM. This CDR3 is built from 17 residues. V lost 3 bases to trimming and J lost 1 base, with 13 bases between them. DNA of the CDR3: TGTGCCAGCAGTTTCGACAAATGGCTTTCTGGGGCCAACGTCCTGACTTTC. This encodes CASSFDKWLSGANVLTF.

The chain is built from TRBV12-3 or TRBV12-4 and TRBJ1-2; D not resolved. The CDR3 loop spans 13 amino acids. Trimming cost V 1 base and J 4 bases, with 7 bases left between them. CDR3 in amino acids: CASSLESSYGYTF. The DNA for the CDR3 is TGTGCCAGCAGTTTAGAGAGTAGCTATGGCTACACCTTC.

The chain uses TRBV7-6 and TRBJ2-2; 7 nucleotides line up with TRBD1. CDR1 SGHVS and CDR2 FNYEAQ come from the germline V gene. The CDR3 spans 13 residues. V trimming: 5 bases; J trimming: 6 bases; junction bases outside the gene matches: 3. As DNA, the CDR3 is TGTGCCAGCAGCCAAACAGGGGCCGGGGAGCTGTTTTTT. Amino acid sequence: CASSQTGAGELFF.

The V call is TRBV7-3, the J call TRBJ2-7; TRBD1 matches at 9 bases. Germline values: CDR1 SGHTA, CDR2 FQGTGA. The V gene end was trimmed by 5 bases and the J gene end by 3 bases; junction bases not matched to a gene: 5. This CDR3 has 14 residues. The CDR3 sequence: CASSETGGGYEQYF. Here the CDR3 DNA reads TGTGCCAGCAGCGAGACAGGGGGAGGCTACGAGCAGTACTTC.

CDR3: CASSVGQNTEAFF. CDR3 sequence (DNA): TGCGCCAGCAGCGTTGGACAGAACACTGAAGCTTTCTTT. The chain recombines TRBV5-1 with TRBJ1-1; TRBD1 is a possible D gene (5 bases). The germline V gene encodes CDR1 SGHRS and CDR2 YFSETQ. This CDR3 spans 13 amino acids. V was shortened by 4 bases and J by 1 base, with 8 bases between the two germline ends.

V is TRBV9 and J is TRBJ2-7, with 10 bases identical to TRBD1. Trimming at V came to 3 bases and at J to 1 base, leaving 4 bases not matched to a gene. This CDR3 comprises 15 residues. Germline CDR1 reads SGDLS; CDR2 reads YYNGEE. Here the CDR3 DNA reads TGTGCCAGCAGCGCGGAGGGACAGGGGTCCTACGAGCAGTACTTC. It translates to CASSAEGQGSYEQYF.

The genes are TRBV2 and TRBJ2-1; 12 nucleotides agree with TRBD2. Trimming at V came to 7 bases and at J to 7 bases, leaving 26 bases not matched to a gene. From germline, CDR1 is SNHLY and CDR2 FYNNEI. This CDR3 is 21 amino acids long. CDR3 in DNA: TGTGCCAGCATACCGGGACTGGGGCGCGGGACTAGCGGGCCCCCCACGAATGAGCAGTTCTTC. Translation gives CASIPGLGRGTSGPPTNEQFF. Full variable domain (rest looked up from reference TRBV2 and TRBJ2-1): EPEVTQTPSHQVTQMGQEVILRCVPISNHLYFYWYRQILGQKVEFLVSFYNNEISEKSEIFDDQFSVERPDGSNFTLKIRSTKLEDSAMYFCASIPGLGRGTSGPPTNEQFFGPGTRLTVL.

There are a few counts of this clone. This chain connects TRBV4-1 to TRBJ1-2, with D possibly matching TRBD1 (5 bases). CDR3 size: 15 residues. Germline lookup yields CDR1 MGHRA and CDR2 YSYEKL. V was cut by 0 bases and J by 0 bases, with 8 bases left in between. The CDR3: CASSQDTGANYGYTF. CDR3 in DNA: TGCGCCAGCAGCCAAGATACAGGAGCTAACTATGGCTACACCTTC.

The rearrangement links TRBV7-9 to TRBJ2-5, with TRBD2 identical over 12 bases. Germline V gene data show CDR1 as SEHNR and CDR2 as FQNEAQ (reference sequence). The length of the CDR3 is 16 residues. Trimming at V came to 5 bases and at J to 4 bases, leaving 8 bases not matched to a gene. CDR3 DNA: TGTGCCAGCAGCCTTGGAGGGGGACTAGCGGGAGAGACCCAGTACTTC. This gives the protein CASSLGGGLAGETQYF. Full variable domain (outside the CDR3, taken from reference TRBV7-9 and TRBJ2-5): DTGVSQNPRHKITKRGQNVTFRCDPISEHNRLYWYRQTLGQGPEFLTYFQNEAQLEKSRLLSDRFSAERPKGSFSTLEIQRTEQGDSAMYLCASSLGGGLAGETQYFGPGTRLLVL.

The rearrangement uses TRBV28 and TRBJ1-2; D is perhaps TRBD1 (6 bases). Germline V gene data show CDR1 as MDHEN and CDR2 as SYDVKM. There are 12 residues in the CDR3. Trimming removed 8 bases from V and 6 bases from J, with 13 bases in between. CDR3 sequence reads: CASLGGAHGYTF. DNA of the CDR3: TGTGCCAGCTTGGGGGGGGCCCATGGCTACACCTTC.

This chain joins TRBV15 and TRBJ2-7; no firm D call. Germline lookup yields CDR1 LNHNV and CDR2 YYDKDF (reference sequence). V was cut by 0 bases and J by 2 bases, with 5 bases left in between. The CDR3 totals 13 residues. The CDR3 spells CATSRDLPYEQYF. CDR3 DNA: TGTGCCACCAGCAGAGATCTTCCCTACGAGCAGTACTTC. Looking up the rest from reference TRBV15 and TRBJ2-7 gives the full variable domain: DAMVIQNPRYQVTQFGKPVTLSCSQTLNHNVMYWYQQKSSQAPKLLFHYYDKDFNNEADTPDNFQSRRPNTSFCFLDIRSPGLGDTAMYLCATSRDLPYEQYFGPGTRLTVT.

The rearrangement uses TRBV5-6 and TRBJ2-5; TRBD2 is a possible D gene (5 bases). The length of the CDR3 is 14 residues. Trimming shortened V by 0 bases and J by 5 bases, and 11 bases separated the two germline ends. Germline V gives CDR1 SGHDT, CDR2 YYEEEE. The CDR3 DNA follows: TGTGCCAGCAGCTTGGTCGGGGTCGCGGAGACCCAGTACTTC. This gives the protein CASSLVGVAETQYF.

This clone has only a few counts. This chain uses TRBV27 with TRBJ1-2; D is uncertain. CDR1 MNHEY and CDR2 SMNVEV come from the germline V gene (reference sequence). V was pared by 2 bases and J by 0 bases, with 13 bases between. This CDR3 has 16 amino acids. CDR3 coding DNA: TGTGCCAGCAGTTTAGGGCCCAGGATGTCTAACTATGGCTACACCTTC. Translating it yields CASSLGPRMSNYGYTF.

This clone has more than one count but fewer than ten. This chain joins TRBV5-1 and TRBJ2-1; 8 bases are shared with TRBD1. With 6 bases clipped from V and 5 bases from J, the junction kept 7 bases outside the gene matches. This CDR3 spans 14 amino acids. Germline V gives CDR1 SGHRS, CDR2 YFSETQ. The CDR3: CASKRTGLDNEQFF. CDR3 coding DNA: TGCGCCAGCAAAAGGACAGGGTTGGACAATGAGCAGTTCTTC.

The J gene is TRBJ2-1, the V gene TRBV5-5; D is perhaps TRBD2 (5 bases). The ends were cut back, 4 bases at V and 8 bases at J, with 16 bases in the middle. The CDR3 covers 14 residues. Germline V gene lookup returns CDR1 SGHKS and CDR2 YYEKEE (reference sequence). Here the CDR3 DNA reads TGTGCCAGCAGCCGCGTCCAAGTTAGCGATGAGCAGTTCTTC. It translates to CASSRVQVSDEQFF.

J is TRBJ1-3 and V is TRBV28; 7 bases align to TRBD1. The V segment lost 6 bases and the J segment 2 bases; nucleotides outside the gene matches: 13. This CDR3 region has 17 residues. Germline CDR1 is MDHEN and CDR2 is SYDVKM. CDR3 nucleotides: TGTGCCAGCAGCCGGCCCAACCGGGGACAGACTGGAAACACCATATATTTT. As protein: CASSRPNRGQTGNTIYF.

The DNA of the CDR3 is TGTGCCAGCTCACCACCTGGGACTAGCGGGAGCGCCGGGGGGACCCAGTACTTC. It translates to CASSPPGTSGSAGGTQYF. This chain links TRBV18 with TRBJ2-5; 14 nucleotides agree with TRBD2. The length of the CDR3 is 18 residues. Per germline, CDR1 KGHSH and CDR2 LQKENI. The trim removed 0 bases at V and 7 bases at J, leaving 10 bases unmatched.

J is TRBJ1-1 and V is TRBV29-1; 7 bases map to TRBD1. Germline CDR1 and CDR2: SQVTM and ANQGSEA. V was pared by 5 bases and J by 3 bases, with 6 bases of the junction left unmatched. This CDR3 has 13 residues. The CDR3 spells CSVIRQGYTEAFF. DNA of the CDR3: TGCAGCGTTATTAGACAGGGCTACACTGAAGCTTTCTTT.

This clone was counted a single time. This rearrangement joins TRBV4-1 to TRBJ2-7; 12 bases are a match to TRBD1. After removal of 1 base from V and 3 bases from J, the junction contained 4 bases not matched to a gene. The CDR3 runs 16 residues. Germline CDR1 reads MGHRA; CDR2 reads YSYEKL. CDR3 DNA sequence: TGCGCCAGCAGCCAAGTCGGGACAGGGGGCAACTACGAGCAGTACTTC. Translating it yields CASSQVGTGGNYEQYF.

The chain recombines TRBV7-2 with TRBJ2-1; TRBD2 matches at 7 bases. CDR3 length equals 14 residues. V was pared by 1 base and J by 12 bases, with 9 bases of the junction left unmatched. Germline-derived CDR1 and CDR2 are SGHTA and FQGNSA. The CDR3 loop is CASSLGDYQLVQFF. As DNA, the CDR3 is TGTGCCAGCAGCTTAGGGGACTACCAACTCGTGCAGTTCTTC.